The next 9 T cell receptor beta chains were all read from a single sample in a study of blood T cells in healthy people across ages. PCR was performed a second time for roughly 6 to 12 cycles using a sample-barcoded 5' primer and a J-beta primer mix. From the 5' RACE reads, TCRdb called clonotypes with MiXCR, one entry per CDR3 protein. The sample shows around 1,500,000 distinct CDR3 sequences, around 39% of them seen only once. Sequencing used blood. These receptors all come from a young woman in good health.

This clonotype has ten or more counts. The chain has TRBV4-2 and TRBJ2-1; 9 bases match TRBD2. Germline V gene sequence: CDR1 LGHNA, CDR2 YNFKEQ. J was trimmed by 8 bases and V by 8 bases; bases with no gene match: 10. The CDR3 consists of 14 residues. The CDR3: CASRVAGAADEQFF. Here the CDR3 DNA reads TGTGCCAGCCGCGTAGCGGGAGCGGCGGATGAGCAGTTCTTC.

The rearrangement links TRBV28 to TRBJ2-7; possibly TRBD1 for D (6 bases). This CDR3 spans 15 amino acids. V dropped 5 bases and J dropped 4 bases, with 18 bases sitting between them. Germline lookup yields CDR1 MDHEN and CDR2 SYDVKM. The CDR3 nucleotides read TGTGCCAGCAGTGCCGTAGGGGGTCATACTTACGAGCAGTACTTC. Its protein is CASSAVGGHTYEQYF. The full variable domain, its missing parts supplied by reference TRBV28 and TRBJ2-7, is DVKVTQSSRYLVKRTGEKVFLECVQDMDHENMFWYRQDPGLGLRLIYFSYDVKMKEKGDIPEGYSVSREKKERFSLILESASTNQTSMYLCASSAVGGHTYEQYFGPGTRLTVT.

Only a few counts were recorded for this clonotype. This rearrangement joins TRBV20-1 to TRBJ2-1; D remains unclear. The CDR3 has 11 amino acids. V lost 5 bases to trimming and J lost 4 bases, with 6 bases between them. Germline V gives CDR1 DFQATT, CDR2 SNEGSKA (reference sequence). The CDR3 is CSAHVYNEQFF. In DNA, the CDR3 is TGCAGTGCTCACGTATACAATGAGCAGTTCTTC.

The gene calls are TRBV10-1 and TRBJ1-5; 7 bases fit TRBD1. This CDR3 has 16 residues. Trimming cost V 2 bases and J 5 bases; bases outside gene matches: 9. CDR1 and CDR2 (germline): WNHNN, SYGVQD (reference sequence). The CDR3, as DNA: TGCGCCAGCAGTGAGCCGAAGGACAGGCCCTATCAGCCCCAGCATTTT. Its protein is CASSEPKDRPYQPQHF.

This clonotype has only a few counts. This rearrangement joins TRBV6-2 or TRBV6-3 to TRBJ2-1; possible D gene TRBD1, 6 bases. The CDR3 extends over 19 amino acids. V was trimmed by 0 bases and J by 6 bases, leaving 24 bases between them. CDR1 is MNHEY, CDR2 SVGEGT, per germline. The CDR3 DNA sequence: TGTGCCAGCAGTTACTCGATATGGTCCCGGGACATTATCCCCAATGAGCAGTTCTTC. It yields the protein CASSYSIWSRDIIPNEQFF.

This clonotype has only a few counts. The chain couples TRBV28 to TRBJ2-3; D remains ambiguous. V was shortened by 3 bases and J by 2 bases, with 18 bases between the two germline ends. This CDR3 has 17 amino acids. Germline V CDR1 and CDR2: MDHEN, SYDVKM. The chain's CDR3 is CASSFRVGKVVTDTQYF. The CDR3 nucleotides are TGTGCCAGCAGTTTTAGGGTAGGGAAGGTTGTCACAGATACGCAGTATTTT.

The chain is built from TRBV29-1 and TRBJ1-4; 9 nucleotides match TRBD1. The CDR3 runs 13 residues. With 4 bases clipped from V and 7 bases from J, the junction kept 4 bases outside the gene matches. CDR1 and CDR2 from the germline V gene are SQVTM and ANQGSEA. The CDR3 spells CSVADRGGEKLFF. As DNA, the CDR3 is TGCAGCGTTGCGGACAGGGGTGGTGAAAAACTGTTTTTT.

The chain's CDR3 is CASSGGQVSPYEQYF. The DNA of the CDR3 is TGCGCCAGCAGCGGAGGCCAGGTCTCTCCCTACGAGCAGTACTTC. The genes are TRBV5-1 and TRBJ2-7; a weak D match, TRBD2 (5 bases). Germline lookup yields CDR1 SGHRS and CDR2 YFSETQ. CDR3 length: 15 residues. V lost 4 bases to trimming and J lost 2 bases, with 16 bases between them.

The CDR3 is CASSPRVMDQPQHF. In DNA, the CDR3 is TGTGCCAGCAGCCCCAGGGTTATGGATCAGCCCCAGCATTTT. V is TRBV7-2 and J is TRBJ1-5; TRBD1 is a possible D gene (5 bases). Trimming took 5 bases from V and 5 from J, leaving 13 bases between them. The length of the CDR3 is 14 residues. Per the germline V gene, CDR1 is SGHTA and CDR2 is FQGNSA.